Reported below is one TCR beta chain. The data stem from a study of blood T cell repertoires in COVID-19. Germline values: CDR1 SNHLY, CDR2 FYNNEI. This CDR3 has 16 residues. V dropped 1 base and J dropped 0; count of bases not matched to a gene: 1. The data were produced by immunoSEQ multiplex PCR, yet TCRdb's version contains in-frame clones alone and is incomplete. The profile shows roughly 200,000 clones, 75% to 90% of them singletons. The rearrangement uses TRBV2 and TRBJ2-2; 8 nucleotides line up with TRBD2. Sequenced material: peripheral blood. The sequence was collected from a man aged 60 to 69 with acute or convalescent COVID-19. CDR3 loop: CASSEGGLANTGELFF. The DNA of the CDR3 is TGTGCCAGCAGTGAAGGGGGACTAGCGAACACCGGGGAGCTGTTTTTT.